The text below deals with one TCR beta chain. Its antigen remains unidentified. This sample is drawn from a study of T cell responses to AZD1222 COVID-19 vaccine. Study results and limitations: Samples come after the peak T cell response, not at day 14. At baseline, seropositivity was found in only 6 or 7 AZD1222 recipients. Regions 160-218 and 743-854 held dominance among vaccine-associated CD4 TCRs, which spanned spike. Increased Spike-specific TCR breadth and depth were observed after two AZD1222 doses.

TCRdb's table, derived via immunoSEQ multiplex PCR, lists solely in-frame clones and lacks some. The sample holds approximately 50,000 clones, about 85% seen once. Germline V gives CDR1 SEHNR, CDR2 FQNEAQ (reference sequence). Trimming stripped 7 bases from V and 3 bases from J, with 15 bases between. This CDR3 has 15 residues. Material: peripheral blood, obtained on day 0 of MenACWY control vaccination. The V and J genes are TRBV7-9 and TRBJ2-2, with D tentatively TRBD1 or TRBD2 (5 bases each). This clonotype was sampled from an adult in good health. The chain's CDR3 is CASTNRDGYTGELFF. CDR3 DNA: TGTGCCAGCACGAACCGGGACGGCTACACCGGGGAGCTGTTTTTT.